Listed below are T cell receptor beta chains from one sample, sequenced in a study of blood T cells in healthy people across ages. MiXCR was run by TCRdb on the 5' RACE reads, yielding one entry per CDR3 protein. This sample yields roughly 800,000 distinct CDR3 sequences, of which around half are seen a single time; 40% to 50% belongs to the top ten. The sequenced material came from blood. These receptors were obtained from an older man in good health. Both conserved end residues are part of each CDR3. The D gene is left open where the match is weak. Clone size, where shown, is once, few, many, or a class for clones that have expanded.

v_gene: TRBV20-1
abundance: -
d_gene: TRBD2
j_gene: TRBJ2-7
CDR3nt: TGCAGTGCTACACCGACAACTAGCGGGAGGGAAGACGAGCAGTACTTC
CDR3aa: CSATPTTSGREDEQYF

v_gene: TRBV29-1
abundance: -
d_gene: -
j_gene: TRBJ2-7
CDR3nt: TGCAGCGGGGGGCTGTACAATGAGCAGTACTTC
CDR3aa: CSGGLYNEQYF

v_gene: TRBV19
abundance: -
d_gene: -
j_gene: TRBJ1-5
CDR3nt: TGTGCCAGTAGTAATCCGGGCACAGGCTACAATCAGCCCCAGCATTTT
CDR3aa: CASSNPGTGYNQPQHF

v_gene: TRBV6-1
abundance: -
d_gene: -
j_gene: TRBJ2-5
CDR3nt: TGTGCCAGCAGTGCAGGGCCCAGCCAAAGGGAGACCCAGTACTTC
CDR3aa: CASSAGPSQRETQYF

v_gene: TRBV7-9
abundance: -
d_gene: -
j_gene: TRBJ2-5
CDR3nt: TGTGCCAGCAGCCCATCCTCCAAGGGGACCCAGTACTTC
CDR3aa: CASSPSSKGTQYF

v_gene: TRBV6-2/TRBV6-3
abundance: -
d_gene: -
j_gene: TRBJ1-5
CDR3nt: TGTGCCAGCATTCCCAGGGGTCCCAATCAGCCCCAGCATTTT
CDR3aa: CASIPRGPNQPQHF

v_gene: TRBV9
abundance: few
d_gene: -
j_gene: TRBJ2-2
CDR3nt: TGTGCCAGCCGTCCCTTTCCTACCACCGGGGAGCTGTTTTTT
CDR3aa: CASRPFPTTGELFF

v_gene: TRBV20-1
abundance: few
d_gene: -
j_gene: TRBJ2-1
CDR3nt: TGCAGTGCTAGAGATGGGACCACCTCTGAGCAGTTCTTC
CDR3aa: CSARDGTTSEQFF

v_gene: TRBV24-1
abundance: -
d_gene: TRBD2
j_gene: TRBJ2-1
CDR3nt: TGTGCCACCAGTGACATCGGGACTAGCGGGGCCAATGAGCAGTTCTTC
CDR3aa: CATSDIGTSGANEQFF

v_gene: TRBV20-1
abundance: few
d_gene: -
j_gene: TRBJ2-7
CDR3nt: TGCAGTGCCGCCAAGGGGCCCAACGAGCAGTACTTC
CDR3aa: CSAAKGPNEQYF

v_gene: TRBV7-9
abundance: -
d_gene: TRBD1
j_gene: TRBJ1-1
CDR3nt: TGTGCCAGCAGCCCATGGACAGGTTGGGAGGCTTTCTTT
CDR3aa: CASSPWTGWEAFF

v_gene: TRBV9
abundance: -
d_gene: -
j_gene: TRBJ1-6
CDR3nt: TGTGCCAGCAGCCGAACAGGGAGCTCCTATAATTCACCCCTCCACTTT
CDR3aa: CASSRTGSSYNSPLHF

v_gene: TRBV20-1
abundance: -
d_gene: -
j_gene: TRBJ2-5
CDR3nt: TGCAGTGCTAGAGATCCCCGGCTGCAGACCCAGTACTTC
CDR3aa: CSARDPRLQTQYF

v_gene: TRBV6-6
abundance: -
d_gene: TRBD1
j_gene: TRBJ2-1
CDR3nt: TGTGCCAGCAGTTACCCTCCCGGACAGGGAGAGCAGTTCTTC
CDR3aa: CASSYPPGQGEQFF

v_gene: TRBV11-2
abundance: -
d_gene: -
j_gene: TRBJ2-7
CDR3nt: TGTGCCAGCAGCCTCGAACGGCAAGAGACCAAGTACTTC
CDR3aa: CASSLERQETKYF

v_gene: TRBV20-1
abundance: -
d_gene: TRBD1
j_gene: TRBJ1-6
CDR3nt: TGCAGTGCTAGAGATCCCGGTCGGGGACAGGGAAATTCACCCCTCCACTTT
CDR3aa: CSARDPGRGQGNSPLHF

v_gene: TRBV20-1
abundance: -
d_gene: -
j_gene: TRBJ1-6
CDR3nt: TGCAGTGCTAGAGAAGGCCAGACTTATTCACCCCTCCACTTT
CDR3aa: CSAREGQTYSPLHF

v_gene: TRBV28
abundance: -
d_gene: TRBD2
j_gene: TRBJ2-7
CDR3nt: TGTGCCATTAGCGGGATGAATAGAGACGAGCAGTACTTC
CDR3aa: CAISGMNRDEQYF

v_gene: TRBV10-3
abundance: few
d_gene: TRBD1
j_gene: TRBJ2-3
CDR3nt: TGTGCCATCAGCCAGGGGGACGGGCACAGATACGCGTATTTT
CDR3aa: CAISQGDGHRYAYF

v_gene: TRBV9
abundance: once
d_gene: -
j_gene: TRBJ1-1
CDR3nt: TGTGCCAGCAGCGTAGTTGGGGCGCCGGGGGAGACTGAAGCTTTCTTT
CDR3aa: CASSVVGAPGETEAFF

v_gene: TRBV27
abundance: many
d_gene: -
j_gene: TRBJ1-2
CDR3nt: TGTGCCAGCAGCTTAAGCGGGGGTGGTGGCTACACCTTC
CDR3aa: CASSLSGGGGYTF

v_gene: TRBV6-1
abundance: few
d_gene: TRBD2
j_gene: TRBJ2-7
CDR3nt: TGTGCCAGCCAAACGGTACCTAGCGGAACCTACGAGCAGTACTTC
CDR3aa: CASQTVPSGTYEQYF

v_gene: TRBV9
abundance: -
d_gene: -
j_gene: TRBJ2-7
CDR3nt: TGTGCCAGCAGGACACGCCGCACCTACGAGCAGTACTTC
CDR3aa: CASRTRRTYEQYF

v_gene: TRBV7-9
abundance: -
d_gene: TRBD2
j_gene: TRBJ2-7
CDR3nt: TGTGCCAGCAGCTTAAATGAGGGTAGCGGGAGTGACGAGCAGTACTTC
CDR3aa: CASSLNEGSGSDEQYF

v_gene: TRBV3-1
abundance: -
d_gene: TRBD2
j_gene: TRBJ2-3
CDR3nt: TGTGCCAGCAGCCCCGGGACTAGCGGGATCAGCACAGATACGCAGTATTTT
CDR3aa: CASSPGTSGISTDTQYF

v_gene: TRBV14
abundance: -
d_gene: -
j_gene: TRBJ2-1
CDR3nt: TGTGCCAGCAGCTACTCCAGGTACAATGAGCAGTTCTTC
CDR3aa: CASSYSRYNEQFF

v_gene: TRBV7-3
abundance: -
d_gene: -
j_gene: TRBJ2-1
CDR3nt: TGTGCCAGCAGCTTATCGGAGTTAACCTACAATGAGCAGTTCTTC
CDR3aa: CASSLSELTYNEQFF

v_gene: TRBV7-6
abundance: -
d_gene: -
j_gene: TRBJ2-1
CDR3nt: TGTGCCAGCAGCTTTCGGCTCGCCGTGACAGGATCTGGTGAGCAGTTCTTC
CDR3aa: CASSFRLAVTGSGEQFF

v_gene: TRBV29-1
abundance: -
d_gene: TRBD1
j_gene: TRBJ2-1
CDR3nt: TGCAGCGTCCCCCGGGACAGAGGGTTCTTC
CDR3aa: CSVPRDRGFF

v_gene: TRBV3-1
abundance: -
d_gene: TRBD2
j_gene: TRBJ2-7
CDR3nt: TGTGTCAGCAGCTTGACTAGCGGGAGCTACGAGCAGTACTTC
CDR3aa: CVSSLTSGSYEQYF

v_gene: TRBV5-1
abundance: few
d_gene: -
j_gene: TRBJ1-4
CDR3nt: TGCGCCAGCAGCTTGGAGACTGGAAAACTGTTTTTT
CDR3aa: CASSLETGKLFF

v_gene: TRBV20-1
abundance: -
d_gene: -
j_gene: TRBJ2-3
CDR3nt: TGCAGTGCTGAAGTAGCGGCCCGTGGCACAGATACGCAGTATTTT
CDR3aa: CSAEVAARGTDTQYF

v_gene: TRBV12-3/TRBV12-4
abundance: -
d_gene: TRBD1
j_gene: TRBJ2-1
CDR3nt: TGTGCCAGCAGCCCCGGGACAGGGTTGCTGGGCTCCTACAATGAGCAGTTCTTC
CDR3aa: CASSPGTGLLGSYNEQFF

v_gene: TRBV11-2
abundance: few
d_gene: TRBD2
j_gene: TRBJ2-1
CDR3nt: TGTGCCAGCAGTTTGGGGACTAGCGGGAGTTCCTACAATGAGCAGTTCTTC
CDR3aa: CASSLGTSGSSYNEQFF

v_gene: TRBV6-5
abundance: -
d_gene: -
j_gene: TRBJ2-7
CDR3nt: TGTGCCAGCAGTTACGAGGGTACGGCTACCTACGAGCAGTACTTC
CDR3aa: CASSYEGTATYEQYF

v_gene: TRBV29-1
abundance: -
d_gene: TRBD2
j_gene: TRBJ2-3
CDR3nt: TGCAGCGCATCAGGCGGGAGCCCAGATACGCAGTATTTT
CDR3aa: CSASGGSPDTQYF

v_gene: TRBV18
abundance: few
d_gene: -
j_gene: TRBJ1-2
CDR3nt: TGTGCCAGCTCACCCCGGCCCGGGACATCTAAAGTTGGCTACACCTTC
CDR3aa: CASSPRPGTSKVGYTF

v_gene: TRBV20-1
abundance: -
d_gene: TRBD2
j_gene: TRBJ2-1
CDR3nt: TGCAGTGCTAGAGCCCCCGGAAGTAGCGGGAGGCATAATGGGCAGTTCTTC
CDR3aa: CSARAPGSSGRHNGQFF

v_gene: TRBV24-1
abundance: -
d_gene: -
j_gene: TRBJ2-7
CDR3nt: TGTGCCACCAGCCCGGGACAACGCTACGAGCAGTACTTC
CDR3aa: CATSPGQRYEQYF

v_gene: TRBV12-3/TRBV12-4
abundance: -
d_gene: -
j_gene: TRBJ1-2
CDR3nt: TGTGCCAGCAGTTTTGGGCGGAGAACTGACTATGGCTACACCTTC
CDR3aa: CASSFGRRTDYGYTF

v_gene: TRBV6-5
abundance: -
d_gene: TRBD2
j_gene: TRBJ2-1
CDR3nt: TGTGCCAGCAGTACTAGCGGGGGGGCCTACAATGAGCAGTTCTTC
CDR3aa: CASSTSGGAYNEQFF

v_gene: TRBV6-6
abundance: -
d_gene: TRBD1
j_gene: TRBJ1-2
CDR3nt: TGTGCCGGCACTCCACAGGGGATCTATGGCTACACCTTC
CDR3aa: CAGTPQGIYGYTF

v_gene: TRBV6-4
abundance: -
d_gene: -
j_gene: TRBJ2-5
CDR3nt: TGTGCCAGCAGTCTCACAAGGTCGGGGACCCAGTACTTC
CDR3aa: CASSLTRSGTQYF

v_gene: TRBV6-1
abundance: -
d_gene: TRBD1
j_gene: TRBJ2-1
CDR3nt: TGTGCCAGCAGTGGGGTTGACAGGGGAGATCGGTTCTTC
CDR3aa: CASSGVDRGDRFF

v_gene: TRBV7-9
abundance: few
d_gene: -
j_gene: TRBJ2-7
CDR3nt: TGTGCCAGCAGCATCTACAGGGACGAGCAGTACTTC
CDR3aa: CASSIYRDEQYF

v_gene: TRBV7-8
abundance: -
d_gene: -
j_gene: TRBJ2-7
CDR3nt: TGTGCCAGCAGCACCGACAGGAGCTCCTACGAGCAGTACTTC
CDR3aa: CASSTDRSSYEQYF

v_gene: TRBV3-1
abundance: -
d_gene: TRBD2
j_gene: TRBJ2-3
CDR3nt: TGTGCCAGCAGCCATATAGCGGGAGGCCCTAGCACAGATACGCAGTATTTT
CDR3aa: CASSHIAGGPSTDTQYF

v_gene: TRBV5-6
abundance: -
d_gene: TRBD1
j_gene: TRBJ2-7
CDR3nt: TGTGCCAGCAGCCTCGACAGGGGGCGGGACGAGCAGTACTTC
CDR3aa: CASSLDRGRDEQYF

v_gene: TRBV15
abundance: -
d_gene: -
j_gene: TRBJ1-1
CDR3nt: TGTGCCACCAGCATAAGCAGGGGAGGCGGCACTGAAGCTTTCTTT
CDR3aa: CATSISRGGGTEAFF

v_gene: TRBV3-1
abundance: once
d_gene: -
j_gene: TRBJ1-1
CDR3nt: TGTGCCAGCAGCCAAGATGCAGGGAGGTGGAATGAAGCTTTCTTT
CDR3aa: CASSQDAGRWNEAFF

v_gene: TRBV20-1
abundance: -
d_gene: -
j_gene: TRBJ2-5
CDR3nt: TGCAGTGCAGCGCCGGACCCAAGGGAGACCCAGTACTTC
CDR3aa: CSAAPDPRETQYF

v_gene: TRBV7-2
abundance: -
d_gene: TRBD2
j_gene: TRBJ2-3
CDR3nt: TGTGCCAGCAGCTTACTTGCGGGAGGGCGACATACGCAGTATTTT
CDR3aa: CASSLLAGGRHTQYF

v_gene: TRBV7-6
abundance: -
d_gene: TRBD2
j_gene: TRBJ2-5
CDR3nt: TGTGCCAGCGAAAGCGGGAGGGCCCGAGAGACCCAGTACTTC
CDR3aa: CASESGRARETQYF

v_gene: TRBV25-1
abundance: -
d_gene: TRBD2
j_gene: TRBJ2-3
CDR3nt: TGTGCCAGCAGTCATAGCGGGAGGCAGGCAGATACGCAGTATTTT
CDR3aa: CASSHSGRQADTQYF

v_gene: TRBV6-5
abundance: -
d_gene: -
j_gene: TRBJ2-5
CDR3nt: TGTGCCAGCAGCCCGGTAAATCAGGGGCGGGAGACCCAGTACTTC
CDR3aa: CASSPVNQGRETQYF

v_gene: TRBV29-1
abundance: -
d_gene: -
j_gene: TRBJ2-3
CDR3nt: TGCGGCGTTGAAGATCGCCCGACAGATACGCAGTATTTT
CDR3aa: CGVEDRPTDTQYF

v_gene: TRBV28
abundance: once
d_gene: -
j_gene: TRBJ1-2
CDR3nt: TGTGCCAGCAGTTTCCCCCGGCAGGCAGTTTCGTCTGGCTACACCTTC
CDR3aa: CASSFPRQAVSSGYTF

v_gene: TRBV5-1
abundance: -
d_gene: -
j_gene: TRBJ2-1
CDR3nt: TGCGCCAGCAGCCCCCTGTTGGGCTCGAATGAGCAGTTCTTC
CDR3aa: CASSPLLGSNEQFF

v_gene: TRBV25-1
abundance: -
d_gene: TRBD1
j_gene: TRBJ1-1
CDR3nt: TGTGCCAGCAGTGCCAGGGGGGACACTGAAGCTTTCTTT
CDR3aa: CASSARGDTEAFF

v_gene: TRBV4-2
abundance: few
d_gene: -
j_gene: TRBJ2-1
CDR3nt: TGTGCCAGCAGCCGATCCCCTAGCATCCCCGACAATGAGCAGTTCTTC
CDR3aa: CASSRSPSIPDNEQFF